These T cell receptor beta chains were read from a single sample in a study of cytomegalovirus exposure and HLA in healthy donors. Sequencing used immunoSEQ multiplex PCR; TCRdb keeps in-frame clones, though not all of them. This sample carries 250,000 to 400,000 clones, over 75% of them seen once, and the ten largest clones take around 0.88%. Sequenced: PBMCs. The receptors here all came from a man under 40 in good health and CMV-seronegative. CDR3s include the opening cysteine and the closing phenylalanine or tryptophan. Each record gives: CDR3 DNA, CDR3 protein, V gene, clone size, D gene, J gene. The D gene is left open where the match is weak. Not every row has a clone size; where given, it reads once, few, many or a size class.

TGTGCCAGCAGCGATACGGGGGGGCCATACAATGAGCAGTTCTTC CASSDTGGPYNEQFF TRBV7-2 NA TRBD2 TRBJ2-1
TGTGCCAGCAGCTTGCTGGCTAGCGGGGGCCCACAAGAGACCCAGTACTTC CASSLLASGGPQETQYF TRBV5-6 NA TRBD2 TRBJ2-5
TGTGCCAGCAGTTTCGGGACAGCTGAAGCTTTCTTT CASSFGTAEAFF TRBV7-2 once TRBD1 TRBJ1-1
TGTGCCAGCGATCGGGGGGGCCACACCGGGGAGCTGTTTTTT CASDRGGHTGELFF TRBV6-5 NA TRBD2 TRBJ2-2
TGTGCCAGCAGAGCACAGCTCACAGATACGCAGTATTTT CASRAQLTDTQYF TRBV2 NA NA TRBJ2-3
TGCGCCAGCAGGCCGCCCGGGACTAATGAAAAACTGTTTTTT CASRPPGTNEKLFF TRBV5-1 NA NA TRBJ1-4
TGCGCCAGCAGCCGGGGGGACTCCTATAATTCACCCCTCCACTTT CASSRGDSYNSPLHF TRBV4-1 NA NA TRBJ1-6
TGTGCCAGCAGCCCTTTCTACGAGCAGTACTTC CASSPFYEQYF TRBV6-6 few NA TRBJ2-7
TGTGCCAGCAGCCCGACTAGCGTGAGTGAGCAGTTCTTC CASSPTSVSEQFF TRBV4-2 once TRBD2 TRBJ2-1
TGTGCCAGCTCGTTACAGGGGGCGAGCTACAATGAGCAGTTCTTC CASSLQGASYNEQFF TRBV7-2 NA TRBD1 TRBJ2-1
TGTGCCAGCAGAGGGACAGGGACCTATGGCTACACCTTC CASRGTGTYGYTF TRBV6-1 few TRBD1 TRBJ1-2
TGTGCCAGCATCTCTCAGGGCTTGAACACTGAAGCTTTCTTT CASISQGLNTEAFF TRBV6-1 NA NA TRBJ1-1
TGTGCCAGCAGCTTATCCGCAAGCGACGACTACGAGCAGTACTTC CASSLSASDDYEQYF TRBV7-9 NA NA TRBJ2-7
TGTGCCAGCAGTTACACGCTAATGGACAGACGGAATGGCTACACCTTC CASSYTLMDRRNGYTF TRBV6-5 NA NA TRBJ1-2
TGTGCCAGCAGCTTAAGTCTCCTGGCGGATACTGAAGCTTTCTTT CASSLSLLADTEAFF TRBV7-8 NA NA TRBJ1-1
TGTGCCAGCTCACCTTCCGCTTTTACAGGGAATCGTGGCTACACCTTC CASSPSAFTGNRGYTF TRBV18 NA NA TRBJ1-2
TGCGCCAGCAGCCCATGGCAGGGGCCCTACAATGAGCAGTTCTTC CASSPWQGPYNEQFF TRBV4-1 NA NA TRBJ2-1
TGTGCCAGCAATCTAGGAGCTTTCTTT CASNLGAFF TRBV6-1 NA NA TRBJ1-1
TGTGCCAGCGGAGGCAGGCGCGAAAGACATGGCTACACCTTC CASGGRRERHGYTF TRBV27 NA NA TRBJ1-2
TGTGCCAGCAAGGACAGCGAAAGGGGAAACACCATATATTTT CASKDSERGNTIYF TRBV2 NA NA TRBJ1-3
TGTGCCAGCAGCTTAGTGTCGGGACTCATCTACGAGCAGTACTTC CASSLVSGLIYEQYF TRBV7-9 NA NA TRBJ2-7
TGTGCCAGCTCACCAAAGGGGCGCGGCTATGGCTACACCTTC CASSPKGRGYGYTF TRBV18 NA NA TRBJ1-2
TGTGCCAGCAGCTCTAGGGACAGGCAAGGTAATTCACCCCTCCACTTT CASSSRDRQGNSPLHF TRBV7-9 NA TRBD1 TRBJ1-6
TGTGCCAGCAGTGAAGAGCGGGGTTCCCCCTACGAGCAGTACTTC CASSEERGSPYEQYF TRBV2 few TRBD2 TRBJ2-7
TGTGCCAGCAGCTCCCTAGGACAGGGGCAAGAGACCCAGTACTTC CASSSLGQGQETQYF TRBV5-8 NA TRBD1 TRBJ2-5